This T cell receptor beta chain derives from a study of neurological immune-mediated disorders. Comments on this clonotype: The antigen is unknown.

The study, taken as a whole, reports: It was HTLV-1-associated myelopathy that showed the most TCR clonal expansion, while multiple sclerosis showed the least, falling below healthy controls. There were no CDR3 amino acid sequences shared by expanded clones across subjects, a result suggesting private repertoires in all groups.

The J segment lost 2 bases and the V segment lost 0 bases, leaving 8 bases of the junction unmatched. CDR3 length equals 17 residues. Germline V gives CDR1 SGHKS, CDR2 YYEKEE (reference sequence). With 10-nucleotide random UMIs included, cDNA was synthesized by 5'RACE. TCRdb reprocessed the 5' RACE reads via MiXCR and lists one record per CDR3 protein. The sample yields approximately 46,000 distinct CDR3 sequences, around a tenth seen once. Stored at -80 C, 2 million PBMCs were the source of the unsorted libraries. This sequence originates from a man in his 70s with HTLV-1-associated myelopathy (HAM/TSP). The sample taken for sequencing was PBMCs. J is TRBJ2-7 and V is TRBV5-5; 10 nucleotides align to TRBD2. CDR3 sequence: CASSLGISTSGTYEQYF. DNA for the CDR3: TGTGCCAGCAGCTTGGGCATAAGTACTAGCGGGACCTACGAGCAGTACTTC.